The clone carrying this TCR beta chain was seen only a few times. This sample is part of a study of CD8 T cells in Susac syndrome. RNA totalling about 0.5 to 1 ug underwent reverse transcription with random hexamers. Amplification of TCR beta CDR3 was carried out by immunoSEQ multiplex PCR, which covered 54 Vbeta and 13 Jbeta segments. MiXCR, applied by TCRdb to the immunoSEQ multiplex PCR reads, yields one record per CDR3 protein. The sample yields 150,000 or so distinct CDR3 sequences, around 93% seen once. Trimming removed 3 bases at V and 2 bases at J, with 10 bases between. The CDR3 length is 14 residues. CDR1 SGHTA and CDR2 FQGNSA come from the germline V gene. In blood CD8+ and CD4+ T cells, TCR beta underwent sequencing. The CD8+ and CD4+ T cells were isolated magnetically using a negative isolation approach, whereas the TEMRA cells were enriched by FACS.

This TCR derives from a human donor in good health. Sequencing input: CD4+ T cells from PBMCs. V is TRBV7-2 and J is TRBJ1-1; tentatively, D is TRBD1 (5 bases). CDR3 nucleotides: TGTGCCAGCAGCTTGGGGGGGAAAAACACTGAAGCTTTCTTT. Its translation is CASSLGGKNTEAFF.